What follows is one TCR beta chain and its context. Its antigen is unknown. This entry comes from a study of T-cell reconstitution after alpha-beta-depleted transplantation in children. Unique molecular identifiers tagged the TCRbeta library. Each CDR3 protein gets one entry after TCRdb re-called the PCR reads with MiXCR. This sample has 500,000 to 650,000 distinct CDR3 sequences, with about 10% found just once. Findings of the study overall: Surviving thymic progenitors and recipient T cells were the source of high TCRbeta diversity at day 60 in some patients. By one year post-transplant, T-cell counts and diversity largely arose from T cells that were newly produced. Roughly two months post-transplant, alpha-beta T cells reportedly originated from several hundred graft clones that had expanded.

V dropped 5 bases and J dropped 1; count of bases not matched to a gene: 11. CDR1 and CDR2 from the germline V gene are SGHAT and FQDESV (reference sequence). This CDR3 has 18 residues. Sequenced here: PBMCs, mostly from graft donor cells, sampled 180 days after TCRalphabeta/CD19-depleted stem cell transplant. V is TRBV11-1 and J is TRBJ2-1; 10 nucleotides line up with TRBD1. This TCR was recovered from a female patient aged 2-9 years who had a stem cell transplant for aplastic anemia, so the T cells may come from the graft donor. The CDR3 spells CASSPNTGQGSSYNEQFF. The CDR3 DNA reads as TGTGCCAGCAGCCCAAATACGGGACAGGGGAGTTCCTACAATGAGCAGTTCTTC.